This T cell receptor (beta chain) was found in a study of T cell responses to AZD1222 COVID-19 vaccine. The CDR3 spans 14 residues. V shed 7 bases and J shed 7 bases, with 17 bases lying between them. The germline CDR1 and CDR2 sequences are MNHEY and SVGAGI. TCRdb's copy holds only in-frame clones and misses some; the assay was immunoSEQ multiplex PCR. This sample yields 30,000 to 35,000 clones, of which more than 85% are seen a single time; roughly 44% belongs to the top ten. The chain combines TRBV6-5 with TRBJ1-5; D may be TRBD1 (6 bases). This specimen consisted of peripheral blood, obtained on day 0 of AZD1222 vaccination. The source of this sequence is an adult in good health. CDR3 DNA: TGTGCCAGCACCCCCCCGGGGGCGGGACAGCCCCAGCATTTT. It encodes CASTPPGAGQPQHF.